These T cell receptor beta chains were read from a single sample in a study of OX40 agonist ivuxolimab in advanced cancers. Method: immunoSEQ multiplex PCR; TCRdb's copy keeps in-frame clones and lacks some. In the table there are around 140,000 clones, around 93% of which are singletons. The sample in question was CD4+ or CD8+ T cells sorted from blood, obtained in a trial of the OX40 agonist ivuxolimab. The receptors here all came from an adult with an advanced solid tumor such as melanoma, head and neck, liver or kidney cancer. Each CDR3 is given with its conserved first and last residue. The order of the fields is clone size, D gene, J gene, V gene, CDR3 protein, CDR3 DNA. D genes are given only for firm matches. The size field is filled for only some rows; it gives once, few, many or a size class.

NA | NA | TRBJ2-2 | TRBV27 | CASSTLRTGELFF | TGTGCCAGCAGTACCCTCCGAACCGGGGAGCTGTTTTTT
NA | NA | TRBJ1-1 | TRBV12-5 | CASGSGPIPEAFF | TGTGCTAGTGGTTCGGGGCCCATACCTGAAGCTTTCTTT
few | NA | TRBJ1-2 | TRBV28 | CASSWRNYGYTF | TGTGCCAGCAGTTGGAGAAACTATGGCTACACCTTC
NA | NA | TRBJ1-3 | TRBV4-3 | CASSKLQGTGNTIYF | TGCGCCAGCAGCAAACTACAGGGAACTGGAAACACCATATATTTT
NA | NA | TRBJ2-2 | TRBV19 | CASKGSASTGELFF | TGTGCCAGTAAAGGTAGCGCTTCCACCGGGGAGCTGTTTTTT
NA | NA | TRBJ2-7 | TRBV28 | CASRPPWRGEQYF | TGTGCCAGCAGACCTCCGTGGAGGGGCGAGCAGTACTTC
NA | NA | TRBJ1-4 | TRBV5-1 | CASSLVYGGDLLF | TGCGCCAGCAGCTTGGTTTATGGAGGGGATCTACTTTTT
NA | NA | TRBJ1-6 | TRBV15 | CATSRDRDVRNSPLHF | TGTGCCACCAGCAGAGATAGGGACGTAAGAAATTCACCCCTCCACTTT
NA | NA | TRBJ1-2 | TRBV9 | CASSVGGGTAYGYTF | TGTGCCAGCAGCGTAGGCGGGGGAACGGCCTATGGCTACACCTTC
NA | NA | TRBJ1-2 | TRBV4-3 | CASSQDLAENYGYTF | TGCGCCAGCAGCCAAGATTTGGCAGAGAACTATGGCTACACCTTC
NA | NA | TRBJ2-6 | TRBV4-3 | CASSQEISGSGANVLTF | TGCGCCAGCAGCCAAGAAATATCAGGGTCTGGGGCCAACGTCCTGACTTTC
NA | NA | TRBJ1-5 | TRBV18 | CASSPPYQTSNQPQHF | TGTGCCAGCTCACCACCTTATCAGACCAGCAATCAGCCCCAGCATTTT
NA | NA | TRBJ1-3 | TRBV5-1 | CASSLVGAMTGNTIYF | TGCGCCAGCAGCTTGGTAGGGGCGATGACTGGAAACACCATATATTTT
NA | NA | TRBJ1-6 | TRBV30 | CAWSGRLSAGPLHF | TGTGCCTGGAGTGGACGGCTTTCCGCCGGTCCCCTCCACTTT
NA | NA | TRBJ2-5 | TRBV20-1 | CSAELSSTQYF | TGCAGTGCGGAGCTTTCCTCGACCCAGTACTTC
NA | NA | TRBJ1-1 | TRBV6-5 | CASSYGAGVNTEAFF | TGTGCCAGCAGTTACGGAGCAGGTGTGAACACTGAAGCTTTCTTT
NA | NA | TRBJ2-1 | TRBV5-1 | CASSLEVGSSYNEQFF | TGCGCCAGCAGCTTGGAGGTTGGGAGCTCCTACAATGAGCAGTTCTTC
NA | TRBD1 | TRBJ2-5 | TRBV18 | CASSPPGQQETQYF | TGTGCCAGCTCACCACCGGGACAGCAAGAGACCCAGTACTTC
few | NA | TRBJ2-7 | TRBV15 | CATSRGVGRAYEQYF | TGTGCCACCAGCAGGGGGGTAGGCAGGGCCTACGAGCAGTACTTC
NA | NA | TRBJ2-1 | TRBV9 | CASSVGIGMMDEQFF | TGTGCCAGCAGCGTAGGAATAGGAATGATGGATGAGCAGTTCTTC
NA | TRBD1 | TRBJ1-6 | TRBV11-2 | CASSSTGDYSPLHF | TGTGCCAGCAGCTCGACAGGGGATTATTCACCCCTCCACTTT
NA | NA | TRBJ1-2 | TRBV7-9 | CASSARRQSYGYTF | TGTGCCAGCAGCGCAAGGCGTCAGAGCTATGGCTACACCTTC
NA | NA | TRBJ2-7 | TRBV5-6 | CASRRGVSYEQYF | TGTGCCAGCAGACGGGGAGTCTCCTACGAGCAGTACTTC
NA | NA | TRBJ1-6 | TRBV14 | CASSQELGSPLHF | TGTGCCAGCAGCCAAGAGTTAGGTTCACCCCTCCACTTT
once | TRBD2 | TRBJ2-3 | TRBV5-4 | CASSLAGRGTSTDTQYF | TGTGCCAGCAGCCTAGCGGGAAGGGGGACGAGCACAGATACGCAGTATTTT
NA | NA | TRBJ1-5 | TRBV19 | CASRSAESNQPQHF | TGTGCCAGTCGTTCGGCGGAGTCCAATCAGCCCCAGCATTTT
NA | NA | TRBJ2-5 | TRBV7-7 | CASSLAGLQGTQYF | TGTGCTAGCAGCTTGGCTGGACTACAGGGGACCCAGTACTTC
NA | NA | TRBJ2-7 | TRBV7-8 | CASSPRTNSYEQYF | TGTGCCAGCAGCCCCAGGACAAACTCCTACGAGCAGTACTTC
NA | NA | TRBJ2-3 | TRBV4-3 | CASSQTGRDTQYF | TGCGCCAGCAGCCAAACAGGGCGAGATACGCAGTATTTT
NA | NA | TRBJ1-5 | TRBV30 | CAWSVQFNQPQHF | TGTGCCTGGAGTGTACAGTTCAATCAGCCCCAGCATTTT
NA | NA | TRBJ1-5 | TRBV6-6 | CASSSRRGFNQPQHF | TGTGCCAGCAGCTCCCGGAGAGGATTTAATCAGCCCCAGCATTTT
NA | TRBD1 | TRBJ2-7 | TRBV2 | CASSLHGTDSYEQYF | TGTGCCAGCAGTCTACACGGGACAGACTCCTACGAGCAGTACTTC
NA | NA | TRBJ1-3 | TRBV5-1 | CASSSVLGDTIYF | TGCGCCAGCAGCTCGGTCCTAGGGGACACCATATATTTT
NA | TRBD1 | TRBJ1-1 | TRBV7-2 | CASSHRQGDMNTEAFF | TGTGCCAGCAGCCACAGACAGGGGGACATGAACACTGAAGCTTTCTTT
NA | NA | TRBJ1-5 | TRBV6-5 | CASSLREAQPQHF | TGTGCCAGCAGTCTGAGGGAGGCTCAGCCCCAGCATTTT
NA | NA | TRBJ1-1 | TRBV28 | CASSPLEETFF | TGTGCCAGCAGTCCCTTAGAGGAAACTTTCTTT
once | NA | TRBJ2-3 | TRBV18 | CASSLLEGVRTDTQYF | TGTGCCAGCTCACTCCTCGAGGGTGTCCGCACAGATACGCAGTATTTT
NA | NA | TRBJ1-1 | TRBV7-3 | CASSQGEAFF | TGTGCCAGCAGCCAGGGGGAAGCTTTCTTT
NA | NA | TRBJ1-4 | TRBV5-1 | CASSLEGRENEKLFF | TGCGCCAGCAGCTTGGAGGGCAGGGAGAATGAAAAACTGTTTTTT
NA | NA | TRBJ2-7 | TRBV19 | CASSIRRTSSYEQYF | TGTGCCAGTAGTATCCGACGGACGAGCTCCTACGAGCAGTACTTC
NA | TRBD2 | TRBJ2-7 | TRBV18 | CASSPPLAGGQVQYF | TGTGCCAGCTCACCACCACTAGCGGGGGGGCAAGTGCAGTACTTC
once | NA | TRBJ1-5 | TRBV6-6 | CASSPVLNQPQHF | TGTGCCAGCAGCCCCGTCCTCAATCAGCCCCAGCATTTT
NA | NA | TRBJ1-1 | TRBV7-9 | CASSAPGQKNTEAFF | TGTGCCAGCAGCGCTCCGGGACAAAAAAACACTGAAGCTTTCTTT
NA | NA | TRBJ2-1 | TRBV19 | CASSRYNEQFF | TGTGCCAGTAGTAGGTACAATGAGCAGTTCTTC
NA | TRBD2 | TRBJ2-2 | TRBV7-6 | CASSPGGVLAGDTGELFF | TGTGCCAGCAGCCCCGGGGGGGTTTTAGCGGGAGACACCGGGGAGCTGTTTTTT
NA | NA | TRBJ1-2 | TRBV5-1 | CASSLRTVNGYTF | TGCGCCAGCAGCTTACGGACAGTAAATGGCTACACCTTC
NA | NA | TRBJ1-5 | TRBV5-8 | CASSLLPTVGQPQHF | TGTGCCAGCAGCTTGTTACCCACTGTGGGTCAGCCCCAGCATTTT
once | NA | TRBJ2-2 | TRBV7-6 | CASSPGNPAGTYTGELFF | TGTGCCAGCAGCCCAGGGAACCCCGCCGGGACCTACACCGGGGAGCTGTTTTTT
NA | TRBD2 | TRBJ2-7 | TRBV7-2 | CASSLAGLAGGSYEQYF | TGTGCCAGCAGCTTAGCGGGACTAGCGGGAGGTTCCTACGAGCAGTACTTC
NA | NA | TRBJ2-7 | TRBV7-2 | CASSFGIPGNEQYF | TGTGCCAGCAGCTTCGGGATCCCCGGGAACGAGCAGTACTTC
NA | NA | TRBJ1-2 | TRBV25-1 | CASSETLFYGYTF | TGTGCCAGCAGTGAAACCCTCTTCTATGGCTACACCTTC
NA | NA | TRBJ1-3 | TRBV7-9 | CASSFQTGTGSGNTIYF | TGTGCCAGCAGCTTCCAGACGGGAACCGGCTCTGGAAACACCATATATTTT
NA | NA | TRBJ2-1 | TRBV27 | CASTADRSSYNEQFF | TGTGCCAGCACCGCCGACAGAAGCTCCTACAATGAGCAGTTCTTC
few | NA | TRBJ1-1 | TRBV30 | CAWSANVGPTTEAFF | TGTGCCTGGAGTGCTAACGTGGGGCCAACCACTGAAGCTTTCTTT
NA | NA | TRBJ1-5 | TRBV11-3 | CASSLSWNSNQPQHF | TGTGCCAGCAGCTTAAGTTGGAATAGCAATCAGCCCCAGCATTTT